The 25 T cell receptor beta chains reported below all come from one sample, sequenced in a study of PD-1 blockade in classical Hodgkin lymphoma. All patients relapsed after autologous stem cell transplantation, and brentuximab vedotin exposure varied. Profiled with immunoSEQ multiplex PCR; TCRdb holds only in-frame clones, not every one. The sample lists roughly 81,000 clones, over 90% seen once, with roughly 2.6% in the top ten. The specimen comprised peripheral blood mononuclear cells (PBMCs), sampled before the second cycle of nivolumab. The receptor source for this set is a human donor with classical Hodgkin lymphoma.

This clone was seen more than once but under ten times. This chain uses TRBV29-1 with TRBJ2-1; D is ambiguous. Germline V gene data show CDR1 as SQVTM and CDR2 as ANQGSEA. V was cut by 7 bases and J by 4 bases, with 5 bases left in between. The CDR3 runs to 10 residues. Written as DNA, the CDR3 is TGCAGCGCACGTTACAATGAGCAGTTCTTC. This encodes CSARYNEQFF.

The rearrangement joins TRBV5-1 to TRBJ2-7, with 9 bases fitting TRBD1. The CDR3 sequence is 15 residues long. Germline assignment: CDR1 SGHRS and CDR2 YFSETQ. V lost 5 bases to trimming and J lost 3 bases; unmatched junction nucleotides: 9. CDR3 sequence reads: CASRGDRVPHYEQYF. As DNA, the CDR3 is TGCGCCAGCAGAGGGGACAGGGTCCCTCACTACGAGCAGTACTTC.

CDR3 region: CASSPLASTYEQYF. The CDR3 DNA reads TGTGCCAGCTCACCCCTAGCATCGACCTACGAGCAGTACTTC. The chain has TRBV18 and TRBJ2-7; tentative D call: TRBD2 (5 bases). Trimming stripped 3 bases from V and 2 bases from J, with 11 bases between. CDR1 KGHSH and CDR2 LQKENI come from the germline V gene. The CDR3 contains 14 residues.

This sequence joins TRBV11-2 and TRBJ1-2; D is perhaps TRBD1 (5 bases). V was cut by 6 bases and J by 9 bases, with 26 bases left in between. This CDR3 has 16 residues. Germline values: CDR1 SGHAT, CDR2 FQNNGV. The CDR3 region has the DNA TGTGCCAGCAGTCCCATGAGGCCGCTAATATGGGGCCGCTACACCTTC. It codes for CASSPMRPLIWGRYTF.

CDR3 amino acids: CAISDTASFTDTQYF. The CDR3 coding sequence is TGTGCCATCAGTGACACGGCATCTTTCACAGATACGCAGTATTTT. The chain uses TRBV10-3 and TRBJ2-3; no clear D gene. V was clipped by 3 bases and J by 2 bases, with 12 bases between them. This CDR3 has 15 residues. Germline V CDR1 and CDR2: ENHRY, SYGVKD.

The V gene is TRBV18, the J gene TRBJ2-2; TRBD2 aligns across 10 bases. There are 15 residues in the CDR3. In germline, CDR1 is KGHSH, CDR2 LQKENI. Trimming cost V 7 bases and J 4 bases; bases outside gene matches: 6. CDR3 loop: CASCIAGGRTGELFF. The CDR3 bases are TGTGCCAGCTGCATAGCGGGAGGACGCACCGGGGAGCTGTTTTTT.

The chain has TRBV7-2 and TRBJ2-1, with D maybe TRBD2 (5 bases). The CDR3 runs to 14 residues. Per germline, CDR1 SGHTA and CDR2 FQGNSA. V was trimmed by 6 bases and J by 8 bases, leaving 17 bases between them. CDR3 nucleotide sequence: TGTGCCAGCAGTCCTAATAGGGAGACCCATGAGCAGTTCTTC. Amino acids: CASSPNRETHEQFF.

The chain joins TRBV28 to TRBJ2-5; TRBD1 aligns across 7 bases. V lost 6 bases, J lost 1 base, and 8 bases stayed unmatched. Germline CDR1 reads MDHEN; CDR2 reads SYDVKM. CDR3 length equals 15 residues. The CDR3: CASSKGGRVQETQYF. The CDR3 nucleotides read TGTGCCAGCAGCAAAGGGGGCAGGGTCCAAGAGACCCAGTACTTC.

This sequence joins TRBV6-6 and TRBJ2-5; TRBD2 aligns across 8 bases. The V segment lost 3 bases and the J segment 1 base; nucleotides outside the gene matches: 7. Per germline, CDR1 MNHNY and CDR2 SVGAGI (reference sequence). CDR3 length equals 16 residues. The CDR3 here is CASSYGELAAQETQYF. CDR3 nucleotide sequence: TGTGCCAGCAGTTATGGAGAACTAGCGGCCCAAGAGACCCAGTACTTC.

The rearrangement joins TRBV7-9 to TRBJ2-7; 7 positions match TRBD2. Germline V gives CDR1 SEHNR, CDR2 FQNEAQ (reference sequence). The CDR3 is 13 residues long. The trim removed 7 bases at V and 2 bases at J, leaving 5 bases unmatched. CDR3: CASTASGAYEQYF. The CDR3 region has the DNA TGTGCCAGCACGGCTAGCGGAGCCTACGAGCAGTACTTC.

Written as DNA, the CDR3 is TGTGCCAGCAGTTACTCGAGACTAGCGGACGGTTACGAGCAGTACTTC. Encoded protein: CASSYSRLADGYEQYF. This chain connects TRBV6-6 to TRBJ2-7, with 9 bases identical to TRBD2. In germline, CDR1 is MNHNY, CDR2 SVGAGI (reference sequence). This CDR3 is 16 amino acids long. Losses at the gene ends were 0 bases for V and 4 bases for J; bases not matched to a gene: 7.

This chain joins TRBV29-1 and TRBJ1-5; D uncertain. V was cut by 7 bases and J by 0 bases, with 13 bases left in between. Germline CDR1 reads SQVTM; CDR2 reads ANQGSEA. The CDR3 spans 14 residues. In DNA, the CDR3 is TGCAGCGCGAAGACCGGTTATAGCAATCAGCCCCAGCATTTT. Protein: CSAKTGYSNQPQHF.

This clone appeared a single time. The chain uses TRBV5-6 and TRBJ1-5; a weak D match, TRBD1 (6 bases). Germline CDR1 is SGHDT and CDR2 is YYEEEE. CDR3 length: 16 amino acids. V was clipped by 3 bases and J by 3 bases, with 16 bases between them. The CDR3 nucleotides are TGTGCCAGCAGCTCGTTCCGGACAGCGATCAATCAGCCCCAGCATTTT. Residues: CASSSFRTAINQPQHF.

CDR3 loop: CASSGDSNKETQYF. DNA of the CDR3: TGTGCCAGCTCCGGGGACAGTAATAAAGAGACCCAGTACTTC. The V and J genes are TRBV18 and TRBJ2-5; 7 bases agree with TRBD1. J lost 3 bases, V lost 6 bases, and 7 bases had no gene match. This CDR3 comprises 14 residues. Germline CDR1 reads KGHSH; CDR2 reads LQKENI.

The V gene is TRBV29-1, the J gene TRBJ2-7, with D hard to call. Germline V CDR1 and CDR2: SQVTM, ANQGSEA. Trimming took off 4 bases at V and 2 bases at J, with 15 bases between the two ends. The CDR3 spans 14 residues. CDR3 sequence: CSVGRQAVPYEQYF. CDR3 nucleotide sequence: TGCAGCGTTGGGAGACAAGCCGTTCCCTACGAGCAGTACTTC.

This sequence joins TRBV10-3 and TRBJ2-3; the D gene could be TRBD1 or TRBD2 (6 bases each). This CDR3 has 15 amino acids. Per the germline V gene, CDR1 is ENHRY and CDR2 is SYGVKD. V was shortened by 2 bases and J by 2 bases, with 11 bases between the two germline ends. CDR3 sequence reads: CAISEGGGTTDTQYF. CDR3 DNA: TGTGCCATCAGTGAGGGGGGCGGGACCACAGATACGCAGTATTTT.

The V and J genes are TRBV14 and TRBJ1-1; perhaps TRBD1 as D (5 bases). V shed 5 bases and J shed 4 bases, with 29 bases lying between them. This CDR3 region has 19 residues. Germline V gene data show CDR1 as SGHDN and CDR2 as FVKESK. The CDR3 DNA follows: TGTGCCAGCAGCTCCCTCGTTCGACAGCTGATACCGGGCGGCACTGAAGCTTTCTTT. It translates to CASSSLVRQLIPGGTEAFF.

CDR3 bases: TGTGCCAGCAGTTCTAAATTCTTTGAAGCTTTCTTT. The encoded protein is CASSSKFFEAFF. The gene calls are TRBV27 and TRBJ1-1; D not certain. Germline values: CDR1 MNHEY, CDR2 SMNVEV (reference sequence). The V gene lost 4 bases and the J gene lost 7 bases, with 10 bases spanning the gap. The CDR3 loop spans 12 amino acids.

V gene TRBV19 combines with J gene TRBJ2-1; D unclear. This CDR3 contains 17 residues. V lost 7 bases, J lost 4 bases, and 23 bases lay in between. Germline V gene sequence: CDR1 LNHDA, CDR2 SQIVND (reference sequence). The CDR3 region is CASTPLWTEHTYNEQFF. CDR3 nucleotides: TGTGCCAGTACCCCACTATGGACCGAACATACTTACAATGAGCAGTTCTTC.

This sequence joins TRBV29-1 and TRBJ2-7; maybe TRBD1 (6 bases). Per the germline V gene, CDR1 is SQVTM and CDR2 is ANQGSEA. The length of the CDR3 is 13 residues. Trimming removed 4 bases from V and 2 bases from J, with 12 bases in between. The CDR3: CSVGRDITYEQYF. Here the CDR3 DNA reads TGCAGCGTTGGCCGGGACATAACCTACGAGCAGTACTTC.

The chain has TRBV2 and TRBJ2-2, with D possibly called TRBD1 or TRBD2 (6 bases each). V lost 10 bases and J lost 1, with 16 bases in between. The germline CDR1 and CDR2 sequences are SNHLY and FYNNEI. The CDR3 totals 15 residues. CDR3 nucleotides: TGTGCCAACTTAATGGGGGGCAGGAACACCGGGGAGCTGTTTTTT. The encoded protein is CANLMGGRNTGELFF.

The V and J genes are TRBV29-1 and TRBJ2-7, with 7 bases matching TRBD2. The junction had 19 bases not matched to a gene; V was cut back by 6 bases and J by 5 bases. The CDR3 totals 16 residues. CDR1 is SQVTM and CDR2 is ANQGSEA in the germline V gene. CDR3 region: CSVVGWAGGSSHEQYF. The DNA of the CDR3 is TGCAGCGTGGTGGGTTGGGCAGGCGGGAGTTCCCACGAGCAGTACTTC.

This clone was counted once. The chain carries TRBV6-1 and TRBJ2-7; TRBD2 matches 7 bases. This CDR3 region has 14 residues. Germline assignment: CDR1 MNHNS and CDR2 SASEGT. With 7 bases clipped from V and 3 bases from J, the junction kept 9 bases outside the gene matches. The CDR3 DNA sequence: TGTGCCAGCACACCGGGGGGTTCTCGCTACGAGCAGTACTTC. This codes for CASTPGGSRYEQYF.

This clone showed up just once. The chain carries TRBV6-5 and TRBJ2-7, with D unclear. With 4 bases removed from V and 3 bases from J, the gap between germline ends came to 16 bases. The CDR3 extends over 15 amino acids. Germline CDR1 and CDR2: MNHEY and SVGAGI. CDR3 nucleotides: TGTGCCAGCAGTTGGGGTCGGACCCCAGACTACGAGCAGTACTTC. Protein: CASSWGRTPDYEQYF.

With respect to this clone: Other DNA sequences in this specimen translate into the identical CDR3. The chain links TRBV20-1 to TRBJ1-2; D ambiguous. With 5 bases removed from V and 5 bases from J, the gap between germline ends came to 6 bases. Germline V gene sequence: CDR1 DFQATT, CDR2 SNEGSKA (reference sequence). CDR3 length: 10 amino acids. The CDR3: CSAPSYGYTF. CDR3 sequence (DNA): TGCAGTGCTCCTTCATATGGCTACACCTTC.